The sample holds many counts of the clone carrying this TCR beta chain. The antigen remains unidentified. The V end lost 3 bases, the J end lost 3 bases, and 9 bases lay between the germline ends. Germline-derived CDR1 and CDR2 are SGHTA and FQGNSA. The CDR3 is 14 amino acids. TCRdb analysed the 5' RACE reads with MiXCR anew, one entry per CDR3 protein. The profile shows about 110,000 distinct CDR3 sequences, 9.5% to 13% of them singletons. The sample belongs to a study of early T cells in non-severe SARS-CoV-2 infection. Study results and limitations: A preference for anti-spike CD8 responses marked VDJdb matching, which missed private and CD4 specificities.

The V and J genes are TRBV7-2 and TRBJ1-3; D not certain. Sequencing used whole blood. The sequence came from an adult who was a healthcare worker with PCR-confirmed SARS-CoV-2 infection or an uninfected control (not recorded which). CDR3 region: CASSLSAGGNTIYF. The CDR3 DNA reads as TGTGCCAGCAGCTTGTCGGCAGGTGGAAACACCATATATTTT. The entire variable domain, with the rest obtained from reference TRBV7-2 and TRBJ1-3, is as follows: GAGVSQSPSNKVTEKGKDVELRCDPISGHTALYWYRQSLGQGLEFLIYFQGNSAPDKSGLPSDRFSAERTGGSVSTLTIQRTQQEDSAVYLCASSLSAGGNTIYFGEGSWLTVV.